The source of this T cell receptor beta chain is a study of neurological immune-mediated disorders. Regarding the study as a whole: The greatest TCR clonal expansion occurred in HTLV-1-associated myelopathy and the least in multiple sclerosis, which fell below healthy controls.

Many counts were recorded for this clonotype. Its antigen is unknown. Unsorted libraries were generated from 2 million PBMCs held at -80 degrees C. The cDNA was produced through 5'RACE with 10-nucleotide random UMIs. TCRdb re-called the 5' RACE reads with MiXCR, one entry per CDR3 protein. The table lists around 48,000 distinct CDR3 sequences, 9% to 12% of them singletons. The CDR3 length is 15 residues. Per germline, CDR1 LGHNT and CDR2 FRNRAP. V dropped 2 bases and J dropped 2 bases, with 10 bases sitting between them. The sequenced sample consisted of PBMCs. The V call is TRBV12-5, the J call TRBJ1-5, with a weak D call TRBD1 (6 bases). The source is a woman aged 40 to 50 with HTLV-1-associated myelopathy (HAM/TSP). The CDR3 sequence: CASGLTGIGNQPQHF. The CDR3 DNA sequence: TGTGCTAGTGGTTTGACAGGGATCGGCAATCAGCCCCAGCATTTT.